This T cell receptor beta chain was recovered during a study of T cells in Graves' hyperthyroidism and ophthalmopathy. Findings of the study overall: The model predicted ophthalmopathy a median approximately 6.3 months before onset.

In regard to this clonotype: Its antigen remains unknown.

The source material, RNA transcripts, was used to amplify TCR beta CDR3 regions. TCR CDR3 underwent first-round RT-PCR with the HTBI primer set. Using its own MiXCR run on the multiplex PCR reads, TCRdb lists one record per CDR3 protein. The table includes fewer than 700,000 distinct CDR3 sequences, around 15% detected once. Source material: blood. This TCR was recovered from a woman between 25 and 40 years old with Graves' hyperthyroidism.

This CDR3 reads CASSEDRGHNEQFF. DNA of the CDR3: TGTGCCAGCAGTGAAGATAGGGGGCACAATGAGCAGTTCTTC. The chain couples TRBV6-1 to TRBJ2-1, with TRBD1 matching over 7 bases. Unmatched junction bases numbered 2, after V lost 1 base and J lost 5 bases. The germline CDR1 and CDR2 sequences are MNHNS and SASEGT. The CDR3 totals 14 residues.